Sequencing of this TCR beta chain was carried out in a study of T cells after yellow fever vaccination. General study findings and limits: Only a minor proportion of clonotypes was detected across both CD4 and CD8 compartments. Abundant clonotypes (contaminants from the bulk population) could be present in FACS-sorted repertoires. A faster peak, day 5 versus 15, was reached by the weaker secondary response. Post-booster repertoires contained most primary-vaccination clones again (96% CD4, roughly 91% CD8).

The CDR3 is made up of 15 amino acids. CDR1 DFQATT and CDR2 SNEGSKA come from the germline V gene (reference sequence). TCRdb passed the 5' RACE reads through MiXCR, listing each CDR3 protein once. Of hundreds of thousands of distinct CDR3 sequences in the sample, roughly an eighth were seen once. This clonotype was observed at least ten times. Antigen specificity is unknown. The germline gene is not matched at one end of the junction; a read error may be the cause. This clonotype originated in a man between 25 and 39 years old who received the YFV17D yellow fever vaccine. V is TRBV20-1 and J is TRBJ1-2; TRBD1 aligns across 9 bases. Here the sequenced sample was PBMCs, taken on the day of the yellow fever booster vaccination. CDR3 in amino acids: CSARGQGNPYYGYTF. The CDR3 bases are TGCAGTGCAAGAGGACAGGGGAATCCTTACTATGGCTACACCTTC.